This entry lists 9 T cell receptor beta chains sequenced from one sample in a study of T cell responses to AZD1222 COVID-19 vaccine. Repertoires were generated with immunoSEQ multiplex PCR, while TCRdb's copy carries only in-frame clones and drops some. The repertoire holds around 76,000 clones, with 84% as singletons. The starting material was peripheral blood, obtained on day 0 of AZD1222 vaccination. These TCRs come from an adult in good health.

The rearrangement links TRBV18 to TRBJ1-1; D ambiguous. Looked up from germline, CDR1 is KGHSH and CDR2 is LQKENI. The CDR3 extends over 14 amino acids. V was shortened by 2 bases and J by 4 bases, with 11 bases between the two germline ends. The CDR3 region has the DNA TGTGCCAGCTCACCATCCCGGGATGGCACTGAAGCTTTCTTT. Amino acid sequence: CASSPSRDGTEAFF.

On this clone: The junction and the germline gene differ at one end; a read error may be behind it. V is TRBV6-5 and J is TRBJ1-4; D might be TRBD1 (6 bases). CDR1 MNHEY and CDR2 SVGAGI come from the germline V gene. The CDR3 loop spans 12 amino acids. For the CDR3, the DNA is TGTGCCAGCAGTTCCACCGAGGACAGAAACTTATTT. Translation gives CASSSTEDRNLF.

The V and J genes are TRBV10-2 and TRBJ1-1; D gene uncertain. V was trimmed by 2 bases and J by 11 bases, leaving 12 bases between them. Germline V gene sequence: CDR1 WSHSY, CDR2 SAAADI. This CDR3 contains 12 residues. The CDR3 coding sequence is TGCGCCAGCAGTGAGCGGGCGGCTTGGGCTTTCTTT. It codes for CASSERAAWAFF.

This clone was recorded a few times. This sequence joins TRBV4-1 and TRBJ1-2; D uncertain. The CDR3 runs to 14 residues. V was trimmed by 0 bases and J by 1 base, leaving 6 bases between them. From germline, CDR1 is MGHRA and CDR2 YSYEKL. The CDR3 reads CASSQDRYNYGYTF. For the CDR3, the DNA is TGCGCCAGCAGCCAAGATCGATATAACTATGGCTACACCTTC.

This chain links TRBV7-8 with TRBJ1-6, with D perhaps matching TRBD1 (5 bases). The CDR3 extends over 15 amino acids. Trimming removed 4 bases at V and 7 bases at J, with 14 bases between. Per germline, CDR1 SGHVS and CDR2 FQNEAQ. This CDR3 is CASSSLPGLNSPLHF. CDR3 bases: TGTGCCAGCAGCTCGCTCCCGGGGCTAAATTCACCCCTCCACTTT.

The CDR3 protein is CASDDLRSNQPQHF. In DNA, the CDR3 is TGTGCCAGCGACGACCTACGGAGCAATCAGCCCCAGCATTTT. J is TRBJ1-5 and V is TRBV19; D uncertain. The CDR3 is 14 amino acids. Trimming removed 9 bases from V and 1 base from J, with 13 bases in between. Germline-derived CDR1 and CDR2 are LNHDA and SQIVND (reference sequence).

The chain links TRBV6-5 to TRBJ1-2, with 7 bases that match TRBD1. CDR3 length equals 12 residues. Germline V CDR1 and CDR2: MNHEY, SVGAGI. Here the CDR3 reads CAGGQKGYGYTF. The CDR3 DNA follows: TGTGCGGGGGGACAGAAGGGATATGGCTACACCTTC.

The chain couples TRBV4-1 to TRBJ2-4; 10 bases are a match to TRBD2. This CDR3 contains 17 residues. The V gene's germline CDR1 is MGHRA and CDR2 YSYEKL. V trimming: 1 base; J trimming: 9 bases; junction bases outside the gene matches: 12. CDR3 in amino acids: CASSQVLAGALGGIQYF. CDR3 sequence (DNA): TGCGCCAGCAGCCAAGTGCTAGCGGGGGCCCTCGGGGGCATTCAGTACTTC.

The rearrangement uses TRBV28 and TRBJ1-2, with D possibly TRBD1 on 5 matching bases. The germline gives CDR1 MDHEN, CDR2 SYDVKM. This CDR3 contains 16 residues. Trimming removed 5 bases at V and 4 bases at J, with 20 bases between. The CDR3: CASSPSMTAGGYGYTF. Written as DNA, the CDR3 is TGTGCCAGCAGTCCCTCTATGACGGCCGGGGGCTATGGCTACACCTTC.